This T cell receptor beta chain was found in a study of T cell responses to AZD1222 COVID-19 vaccine. Findings and caveats of the study: Along spike, vaccine-associated CD4 TCRs were found throughout, with dominance at 160-218 and 743-854.

The repertoire was sequenced with immunoSEQ multiplex PCR; TCRdb's copy has only in-frame clones and lacks some. The table has about 150,000 clones, roughly 87% seen once. This clone appeared once. The antigen is unknown. With 4 bases clipped from V and 7 bases from J, the junction kept 2 bases outside the gene matches. Germline V gene data show CDR1 as SGHDT and CDR2 as YYEEEE. This CDR3 region has 12 residues. This specimen was peripheral blood, taken on day 0 of AZD1222 vaccination. The chain is built from TRBV5-6 and TRBJ1-2; 9 nucleotides align to TRBD1. The TCR was taken from an adult in good health. The chain's CDR3 is CASSRTGVGYTF. The CDR3 nucleotides are TGTGCCAGCAGCCGGACAGGGGTTGGCTACACCTTC.